Presented here are 19 T cell receptor beta chains from one specimen sequenced in a study of CD8+ T cells in alopecia areata. Sample treatment: oral pan-JAK inhibitor, 5-10 mg twice daily. Extraction and reverse transcription of RNA yielded cDNA as the sequencing template. TCRdb's copy holds only in-frame clones and misses some; the assay was immunoSEQ multiplex PCR. The table has roughly 150,000 clones, around 50% seen once. Sequencing used CD8+ T cells sorted from blood, obtained at week 4, from a patient treated with tofacitinib. Receptor source: a human donor with alopecia areata.

This clone was detected a few times. V usage is TRBV30 and J usage is TRBJ1-1; unclear D gene. The CDR3 runs to 13 residues. V gave up 0 bases and J gave up 4 bases, with 9 bases separating them. Germline CDR1 and CDR2: GTSNPN and SVGIG (reference sequence). The chain's CDR3 is CAWSVGEGTEAFF. CDR3 bases: TGTGCCTGGAGTGTCGGGGAGGGCACTGAAGCTTTCTTT.

The chain links TRBV29-1 to TRBJ2-7; tentatively, D is TRBD1 (6 bases). Deletions cut 4 bases from V and 4 bases from J, with 11 bases between. CDR3 length equals 12 residues. Germline lookup yields CDR1 SQVTM and CDR2 ANQGSEA. This CDR3 reads CSVVGQTYEQYF. The CDR3 nucleotides read TGCAGCGTTGTGGGACAAACTTACGAGCAGTACTTC.

This clone came up a few times. The chain uses TRBV30 and TRBJ1-1; no clear D gene. The CDR3 loop spans 13 amino acids. Germline assignment: CDR1 GTSNPN and CDR2 SVGIG (reference sequence). V was clipped by 2 bases and J by 7 bases, with 14 bases between them. Written as DNA, the CDR3 is TGTGCCTGGAGTTATTTCCACCCGGGTGAAGCTTTCTTT. Translation: CAWSYFHPGEAFF.

The chain links TRBV29-1 to TRBJ1-2, with D hard to call. The CDR3 has 11 amino acids. V gave up 5 bases and J gave up 4 bases, with 8 bases separating them. Germline values: CDR1 SQVTM, CDR2 ANQGSEA. This CDR3 is CSVKTVYGYTF. The CDR3 DNA reads TGCAGCGTTAAGACGGTCTATGGCTACACCTTC.

This chain joins TRBV4-2 and TRBJ2-7; D remains unclear. Looked up from germline, CDR1 is LGHNA and CDR2 is YNFKEQ. With 1 base removed from V and 2 bases from J, the gap between germline ends came to 12 bases. The CDR3 has 15 amino acids. The CDR3 sequence is CASSQVPDGAYEQYF. CDR3 bases: TGTGCCAGCAGCCAAGTTCCGGACGGAGCCTACGAGCAGTACTTC.

This chain connects TRBV27 to TRBJ1-3; D uncertain. Germline values: CDR1 MNHEY, CDR2 SMNVEV (reference sequence). This CDR3 contains 13 residues. V was shortened by 6 bases and J by 7 bases, with 13 bases between the two germline ends. The DNA of the CDR3 is TGTGCCAGCAGCCCCACCCCACTGAACACCATATATTTT. Its translation: CASSPTPLNTIYF.

This chain uses TRBV9 with TRBJ2-7, with TRBD2 matching over 8 bases. V lost 0 bases to trimming and J lost 3 bases; unmatched junction nucleotides: 5. Germline V CDR1 and CDR2: SGDLS, YYNGEE. This CDR3 has 15 residues. The CDR3 nucleotides are TGTGCCAGCAGCGTAGCTGGGCTAGCGGGCTACGAGCAGTACTTC. Encoded protein: CASSVAGLAGYEQYF.

The chain joins TRBV5-6 to TRBJ2-3; TRBD1 aligns across 7 bases. CDR3 length equals 14 residues. Losses at the gene ends were 2 bases for V and 5 bases for J; bases not matched to a gene: 5. Germline CDR1 is SGHDT and CDR2 is YYEEEE. DNA for the CDR3: TGTGCCAGCAGCTTCGACAGGGTGAGAGATACGCAGTATTTT. Protein product: CASSFDRVRDTQYF.

This clone was seen more than once but under ten times. The J gene is TRBJ2-1, the V gene TRBV4-1; TRBD2 might be the D (6 bases). Trimming shortened V by 0 bases and J by 9 bases, and 24 bases separated the two germline ends. This CDR3 has 18 amino acids. CDR1 is MGHRA and CDR2 is YSYEKL in the germline V gene. This CDR3 is CASSQELAGTDSSGEQFF. In nucleotides, the CDR3 is TGCGCCAGCAGCCAAGAATTAGCCGGGACTGATTCTAGTGGTGAGCAGTTCTTC.

V is TRBV4-2 and J is TRBJ2-7; 7 bases are a match to TRBD1. The CDR3 loop spans 14 amino acids. V dropped 4 bases and J dropped 0; count of bases not matched to a gene: 3. CDR1 is LGHNA and CDR2 is YNFKEQ in the germline V gene. The CDR3 reads CASSPGDSSYEQYF. The CDR3, as DNA: TGTGCCAGCAGCCCAGGGGACAGCTCCTACGAGCAGTACTTC.

The chain uses TRBV6-4 and TRBJ2-2; D is ambiguous. Germline V CDR1 and CDR2: MRHNA, SNTAGT. There are 14 residues in the CDR3. Trimming stripped 6 bases from V and 3 bases from J, with 11 bases between. CDR3 nucleotide sequence: TGTGCCAGCAGAGGACCGGAGCACACCGGGGAGCTGTTTTTT. It encodes CASRGPEHTGELFF.

The table lists this clone with a few counts. This could be a read error, since a much larger clone is one nucleotide away. At the DNA level, this CDR3 is encoded by other sequences in the same sample as well. The chain joins TRBV4-1 to TRBJ2-7, with a tentative D call TRBD1 (5 bases). In germline, CDR1 is MGHRA, CDR2 YSYEKL. V was clipped by 0 bases and J by 3 bases, with 9 bases between them. The CDR3 runs 14 residues. The DNA of the CDR3 is TGCGCCAGCAGCCAAGATACCCAGGGCTACGAGCAGTACTTC. Translating it yields CASSQDTQGYEQYF.

This chain connects TRBV4-1 to TRBJ1-1; D uncertain. Trimming removed 0 bases at V and 6 bases at J, with 11 bases between. CDR1 and CDR2 (germline): MGHRA, YSYEKL. The CDR3 runs 14 residues. The CDR3 DNA sequence: TGCGCCAGCAGCCAAGATCTCAGATTGGCTGAAGCTTTCTTT. Its protein is CASSQDLRLAEAFF.

V gene TRBV29-1 combines with J gene TRBJ2-1, with TRBD1 matching over 8 bases. The germline V gene encodes CDR1 SQVTM and CDR2 ANQGSEA. After removal of 3 bases from V and 0 bases from J, the junction contained 7 bases not matched to a gene. The CDR3 extends over 16 amino acids. CDR3 sequence reads: CSVDTWTGSSYNEQFF. In DNA, the CDR3 is TGCAGCGTTGATACTTGGACAGGGAGCTCCTACAATGAGCAGTTCTTC.

The chain employs TRBV6-4 and TRBJ2-3; D may be TRBD2 (7 bases). Trimming pared 0 bases from V and 5 bases from J, leaving 9 bases between. CDR3 length: 14 amino acids. Germline V lookup: CDR1 MRHNA, CDR2 SNTAGT. The CDR3 loop is CASSDSGGQDTQYF. CDR3 coding DNA: TGTGCCAGCAGTGACTCGGGGGGGCAAGATACGCAGTATTTT.

The rearrangement links TRBV29-1 to TRBJ1-2, with D possibly TRBD1 on 5 matching bases. The CDR3 contains 14 residues. Germline V gene data show CDR1 as SQVTM and CDR2 as ANQGSEA. The V and J ends lost 1 base and 5 bases respectively, with 14 bases between them. CDR3 coding DNA: TGCAGCGTTGAAGGGGCCGGGACGAATTATGGCTACACCTTC. Translating it yields CSVEGAGTNYGYTF.

V and J are TRBV15 and TRBJ1-4, with a weak D call TRBD1 (6 bases). Trimming took 6 bases from V and 8 from J, leaving 13 bases between them. CDR1 LNHNV and CDR2 YYDKDF come from the germline V gene (reference sequence). The length of the CDR3 is 13 residues. Here the CDR3 reads CATRETGYEKLFF. Here the CDR3 DNA reads TGTGCCACCAGAGAGACAGGCTACGAAAAACTGTTTTTT.

The chain carries TRBV5-6 and TRBJ2-5, with 11 bases identical to TRBD2. The germline CDR1 and CDR2 sequences are SGHDT and YYEEEE. The V and J ends lost 1 base and 11 bases, in that order; junction bases with no gene match: 7. The CDR3 is made up of 14 amino acids. The CDR3 nucleotides are TGTGCCAGCAGCTTGAAGGGACTAGCGGCGCAACAGTACTTC. It translates to CASSLKGLAAQQYF.

The genes are TRBV25-1 and TRBJ2-7; D may match TRBD1 or TRBD2 (5 bases each). Germline V gene sequence: CDR1 MGHDK, CDR2 SYGVNS. The CDR3 consists of 13 residues. V was pared by 8 bases and J by 0 bases, with 11 bases between. DNA for the CDR3: TGTGCCAGCGCCGGGGCGGGCTCCTACGAGCAGTACTTC. Amino acid sequence: CASAGAGSYEQYF.